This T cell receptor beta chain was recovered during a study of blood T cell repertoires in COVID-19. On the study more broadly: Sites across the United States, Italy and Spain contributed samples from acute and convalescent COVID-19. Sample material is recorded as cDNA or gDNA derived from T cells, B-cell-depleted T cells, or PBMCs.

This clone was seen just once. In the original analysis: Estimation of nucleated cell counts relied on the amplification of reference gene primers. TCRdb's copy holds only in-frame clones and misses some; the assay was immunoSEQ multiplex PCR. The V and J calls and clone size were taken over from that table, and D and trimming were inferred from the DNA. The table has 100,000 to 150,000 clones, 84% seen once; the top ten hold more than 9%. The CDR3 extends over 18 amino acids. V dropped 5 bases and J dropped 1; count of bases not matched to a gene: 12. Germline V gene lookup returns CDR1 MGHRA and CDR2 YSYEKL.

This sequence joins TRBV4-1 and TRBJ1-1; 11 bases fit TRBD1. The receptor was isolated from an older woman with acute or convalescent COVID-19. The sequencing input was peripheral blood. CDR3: CASSDQGTGGKGNTEAFF. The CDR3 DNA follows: TGCGCCAGCAGCGACCAAGGGACAGGGGGGAAAGGGAACACTGAAGCTTTCTTT.